This T cell receptor (beta chain) was captured in a study of CD8 T cells in Susac syndrome. The germline V gene encodes CDR1 SGDLS and CDR2 YYNGEE. V gave up 2 bases and J gave up 0 bases, with 9 bases separating them. The CDR3 extends over 15 amino acids. Random hexamers primed reverse transcription of roughly 0.5 to 1 ug RNA. TCRdb ran MiXCR on the immunoSEQ multiplex PCR reads and lists one entry per CDR3 protein. The sample lists 250,000 to 300,000 distinct CDR3 sequences, approximately 90% occurring once. FACS was used to enrich TEMRA cells, whereas the CD8+ and CD4+ T cells were obtained by negative isolation.

The sequenced material came from CD8+ T cells from PBMCs. The V call is TRBV9, the J call TRBJ1-3; TRBD1 might be the D (5 bases). The TCR sequence derives from a human donor with multiple sclerosis. The CDR3 is CASSVQGRSGNTIYF. CDR3 DNA: TGTGCCAGCAGCGTGCAGGGACGCTCTGGAAACACCATATATTTT.